A selection of T cell receptor beta chains follows, all from one sample in a study of T-cell memory formation after mild COVID-19. Each CDR3 protein gets one entry after TCRdb re-called the 5' RACE reads with MiXCR. This table has 200,000 to 300,000 distinct CDR3 sequences, just over 15% appearing once. The specimen sequenced was PBMCs or a T cell subset sorted from them (not recorded which). Every receptor here comes from an adult woman who had mild COVID-19 (a few samples of this study predate the infection). Cell type and time point are not known. CDR3s leave out the opening cysteine and the closing phenylalanine or tryptophan. Not all rows give a size; the values are once, few, many and, for expanded clones, a class.

TRBJ2-7	TRBV23-1	-	ASRGSHYDEQY
TRBJ2-1	TRBV12-3/TRBV12-4	few	ASSPPGGEQF
TRBJ2-3	TRBV7-9	-	ASSLALNTQY
TRBJ1-2	TRBV7-2	-	ASRMASIYGYT
TRBJ2-7	TRBV4-1	-	ASSLRGESSYEQY
TRBJ2-5	TRBV24-1	few	ATSDTPGRETQY
TRBJ2-1	TRBV7-2	few	ASSLSGMLNEQF
TRBJ2-7	TRBV27	-	ASSLISPSYEQY
TRBJ2-7	TRBV5-1	-	ASKGHSYEQY
TRBJ2-7	TRBV5-1	few	ASSAVSSYEQY
TRBJ2-3	TRBV6-5	many	ASSRTSGSLGTDTQY
TRBJ2-7	TRBV5-8	few	ASSPVGGEDYEQY
TRBJ2-7	TRBV6-1	many	ASTVEAGGYEQY
TRBJ2-3	TRBV6-5	-	ASGRDPTDTQY
TRBJ2-1	TRBV10-3	-	AISGIETGTYNEQF
TRBJ2-1	TRBV6-2/TRBV6-3	-	ASSYSRLAGGNEQF
TRBJ1-6	TRBV5-6	-	ASSHRDRGYNSPLH
TRBJ2-7	TRBV12-3/TRBV12-4	many	ASSLVGTYEQY
TRBJ2-3	TRBV24-1	few	ATSDPSAGSTDTQY
TRBJ1-6	TRBV6-1	-	ASRVNSPLH
TRBJ1-2	TRBV6-5	few	ASSYSTVSNYGYT
TRBJ1-2	TRBV29-1	-	SVEPRDRRHGYT
TRBJ2-5	TRBV24-1	few	ATSRQGLETQY